This TCR beta chain appears in the sequencing data of a study of PD-1 blockade in classical Hodgkin lymphoma. The study, taken as a whole, reports: Healthy donors reportedly exceeded newly diagnosed patients in baseline TCR diversity. What drove the repertoire differences, possibly disease activity or prior therapy, has not been defined.

Some clones are missing from TCRdb's copy, which holds only in-frame ones; the method was immunoSEQ multiplex PCR. The sample lists 20,000 to 25,000 clones; approximately 90% were seen once. Time point given: newly diagnosed, previously untreated cHL patient sample. Purification of CD4+ T cells from thawed PBMCs was achieved by magnetic negative selection. Comparison came from newly diagnosed, untreated classical Hodgkin lymphoma PBMCs. The CDR3 contains 14 residues. CDR1 is SGHDT, CDR2 YYEEEE, per germline. V dropped 2 bases and J dropped 10; count of bases not matched to a gene: 10. Regarding this clone: Its antigen is as yet unknown.

This TCR was recovered from a human donor with classical Hodgkin lymphoma. The material sequenced was CD4+ T cells from blood. This sequence joins TRBV5-6 and TRBJ2-3; 7 bases are shared with TRBD2. The CDR3 DNA reads TGTGCCAGCAGCTTCAGGATGGTCCGGGGGGCGCAGTATTTT. Translating gives CASSFRMVRGAQYF. Looking up the rest from reference TRBV5-6 and TRBJ2-3 gives the full variable domain: DAGVTQSPTHLIKTRGQQVTLRCSPKSGHDTVSWYQQALGQGPQFIFQYYEEEERQRGNFPDRFSGHQFPNYSSELNVNALLLGDSALYLCASSFRMVRGAQYFGPGTRLTVL.